The following is a T cell receptor (beta chain) sequence with its context. What it binds is unknown. This entry is derived from a study of cytomegalovirus exposure and HLA in healthy donors. Whole-study findings and limits: The authors confirmed in vitro that three CMV-associated chains were specific for CMV antigens.

The germline V gene encodes CDR1 SGHNT and CDR2 YYREEE (reference sequence). The CDR3 contains 13 residues. Trimming stripped 4 bases from V and 5 bases from J, with 12 bases between. Primers for the PCR totalled 60 Vbeta and 13 Jbeta. The method was immunoSEQ multiplex PCR; TCRdb's version includes in-frame clones alone and lacks a portion of them. The table records some 200,000 clones, around 70% of them present only once. The sequenced sample consisted of PBMCs. J is TRBJ2-5 and V is TRBV5-4, with a tentative D call TRBD2 (6 bases). The clonotype comes from a man aged 35-49 years in good health and CMV-seropositive. The CDR3: CASSPAGWETQYF. In DNA, the CDR3 is TGTGCCAGCAGCCCCGCGGGGTGGGAGACCCAGTACTTC.